The 6 T cell receptor beta chains reported below all come from one sample, sequenced in a study of PD-L1 blockade in urothelial cancer. The table came from immunoSEQ multiplex PCR; TCRdb's copy has only in-frame clones and leaves some out. The repertoire holds around 30,000 clones, with 65% to 90% as singletons. The sample in question was PBMCs, obtained around atezolizumab (anti-PD-L1) treatment. The receptors here all came from a man aged 55 to 70 with urothelial cancer.

V and J are TRBV12-5 and TRBJ1-3; maybe TRBD1 (5 bases). With 0 bases removed from V and 2 bases from J, the gap between germline ends came to 11 bases. Germline assignment: CDR1 LGHNT and CDR2 FRNRAP. CDR3 length: 16 residues. CDR3: CASGLVPGVTGNTIYF. CDR3 coding DNA: TGTGCTAGTGGTTTGGTACCGGGGGTGACTGGAAACACCATATATTTT. Looking up the rest from reference TRBV12-5 and TRBJ1-3 gives the full variable domain: DARVTQTPRHKVTEMGQEVTMRCQPILGHNTVFWYRQTMMQGLELLAYFRNRAPLDDSGMPKDRFSAEMPDATLATLKIQPSEPRDSAVYFCASGLVPGVTGNTIYFGEGSWLTVV.

The genes are TRBV6-1 and TRBJ2-5; TRBD2 matches 16 bases. The CDR3 contains 16 residues. With 2 bases clipped from V and 5 bases from J, the junction kept 2 bases outside the gene matches. Germline V lookup: CDR1 MNHNS, CDR2 SASEGT. The CDR3 here is CASSEQGLAGGETQYF. CDR3 bases: TGTGCCAGCAGTGAACAGGGACTAGCGGGAGGGGAGACCCAGTACTTC.

In DNA, the CDR3 is TGTGCCAGCTCACCAACCTGGGACAGGGGGCGTTACAATGAGCAGTTCTTC. Encoded protein: CASSPTWDRGRYNEQFF. The chain has TRBV18 and TRBJ2-1; 12 nucleotides line up with TRBD1. The trim removed 2 bases at V and 4 bases at J, leaving 6 bases unmatched. The CDR3 loop spans 17 amino acids. Germline lookup yields CDR1 KGHSH and CDR2 LQKENI.

This clone has a handful of counts. V is TRBV30 and J is TRBJ2-7, with D possibly being TRBD1 (6 bases). Trimming removed 3 bases at V and 2 bases at J, with 11 bases between. This CDR3 contains 13 residues. Germline values: CDR1 GTSNPN, CDR2 SVGIG (reference sequence). The CDR3 nucleotides read TGTGCCTGGAGGAAACAGGGTACCTACGAGCAGTACTTC. This codes for CAWRKQGTYEQYF.

The sample holds one count of this clone. The rearrangement joins TRBV2 to TRBJ2-3, with 13 bases aligning to TRBD2. Trimming took 5 bases from V and 2 from J; bases not matched to a gene: 7. Germline V gene data show CDR1 as SNHLY and CDR2 as FYNNEI. The CDR3 length is 17 residues. In DNA, the CDR3 is TGTGCCAGCAGTCGGGTAGGGACTAGCGGGACCACAGATACGCAGTATTTT. Its translation is CASSRVGTSGTTDTQYF.

This chain connects TRBV6-1 to TRBJ2-1; D unclear. The V gene lost 6 bases and the J gene lost 5 bases, with 17 bases spanning the gap. This CDR3 region has 15 residues. CDR1 is MNHNS, CDR2 SASEGT, per germline. CDR3 DNA sequence: TGTGCCAGCAGGGCCGGCGGCGCAAATAACAATGAGCAGTTCTTC. Its translation is CASRAGGANNNEQFF.